This is a list of T cell receptor beta chains from one sample in a study of cytomegalovirus exposure and HLA in healthy donors. The method was immunoSEQ multiplex PCR; TCRdb's version includes in-frame clones alone and lacks a portion of them. Among around 120,000 clones listed, about 87% were seen once. Specimen: PBMCs. All receptors come from a woman between 18 and 30 years old in good health and CMV-seronegative. Each CDR3 is given with its conserved first and last residue. Each record gives: CDR3 DNA, CDR3 protein, D gene, clone size, V gene, J gene. A D gene is named only where the DNA matches it firmly. Not all rows give a size; the values are once, few, many and, for expanded clones, a class.

TGTGCCATCAGTGAGGGACTAGCGGGAGGAGAAGAGCAGTACTTC	CAISEGLAGGEEQYF	TRBD2	NA	TRBV10-3	TRBJ2-7
TGCGCCAGCAGGACAGGCCCAAGCACAGATACGCAGTATTTT	CASRTGPSTDTQYF	NA	NA	TRBV5-1	TRBJ2-3
TGTGCCAGCAGCCCCGGCGGGGGGACAGATACGCAGTATTTT	CASSPGGGTDTQYF	TRBD2	NA	TRBV7-8	TRBJ2-3
TGTGCCAGCAGTCAGGGGGCTAGCTACGAGCAGTACTTC	CASSQGASYEQYF	TRBD1	NA	TRBV6-5	TRBJ2-7
TGTGCCAGCAGGCCACAGGGGGCGCTTCGGGGCTACACCTTC	CASRPQGALRGYTF	TRBD1	NA	TRBV28	TRBJ1-2
TGTGCCAGTAGCGATCCCAGCGGGCCCATGAACACTGAAGCTTTCTTT	CASSDPSGPMNTEAFF	NA	NA	TRBV19	TRBJ1-1
TGTGCCAGCAGCTTAGGGTTAGAACAAGAGACCCAGTACTTC	CASSLGLEQETQYF	NA	NA	TRBV13	TRBJ2-5
TGTGCCAGCAGCGTAGATAACACTATCTCTGGAAACACCATATATTTT	CASSVDNTISGNTIYF	NA	few	TRBV9	TRBJ1-3
TGCAGTGCTAAAGGGCAGGGGAAACTGTTTTTT	CSAKGQGKLFF	NA	NA	TRBV20-1	TRBJ1-4
TGTGCCATCAGTAAGACAGGGGATGAGCAGTTCTTC	CAISKTGDEQFF	TRBD1	NA	TRBV10-3	TRBJ2-1
TGTGCCAGCAGCTTAGTAGCAGGGCGCGAGCAGTACTTC	CASSLVAGREQYF	NA	NA	TRBV7-6	TRBJ2-7
TGCGCCAGCAGTCGCCAGGATACCGGGGAGCTGTTTTTT	CASSRQDTGELFF	NA	NA	TRBV5-1	TRBJ2-2
TGTGCCAGCAGCCTCGGACAGGGTTATACTGAAGCTTTCTTT	CASSLGQGYTEAFF	TRBD1	NA	TRBV6-6	TRBJ1-1
TGTGCCAGCAGCGGCAGGGAGGGTGGAAACACCATATATTTT	CASSGREGGNTIYF	NA	NA	TRBV9	TRBJ1-3
TGTGCCAGCACCCTTCCGGGGGATTTCTATGGCTACACCTTC	CASTLPGDFYGYTF	NA	NA	TRBV5-6	TRBJ1-2
TGCGCCAGCAGCTTGCTCTTAGCGGGAGGGTCGGATGAGCAGTTCTTC	CASSLLLAGGSDEQFF	TRBD2	NA	TRBV5-1	TRBJ2-1
TGCGCCAGCAGCGCCCGACTAGCGGAGTACAATGAGCAGTTCTTC	CASSARLAEYNEQFF	TRBD2	NA	TRBV5-1	TRBJ2-1
TGTGCCAGCAGCTTGTTGACAGGGGCGCGCCAGCCCCAGCATTTT	CASSLLTGARQPQHF	TRBD1	NA	TRBV5-8	TRBJ1-5
TGTGCCAGCAGTGAAGTACTGGCCGGGGGGGGCGATGAGCAGTTCTTC	CASSEVLAGGGDEQFF	TRBD2	NA	TRBV6-1	TRBJ2-1
TGTGCCTGGAGCGGGGGCTACGAGCAGTACTTC	CAWSGGYEQYF	NA	NA	TRBV30	TRBJ2-7
TGTGCCAGCAGTGGAAATAGGGACAGGGGGAATGAAAAACTGTTTTTT	CASSGNRDRGNEKLFF	TRBD1	NA	TRBV6-1	TRBJ1-4
TGTGCCAGCAGCCCGGTCGGGAGGGTGAGGGGCTACACCTTC	CASSPVGRVRGYTF	NA	NA	TRBV11-1	TRBJ1-2
TGTGCCTCAGGGGGACAGTTCAATGGGGTTCAGCCCCAGCATTTT	CASGGQFNGVQPQHF	TRBD1	once	TRBV30	TRBJ1-5
TGTGCCATCAGTGAGCCCCGAGGGACAGAAGAAGAGACCCAGTACTTC	CAISEPRGTEEETQYF	TRBD1	NA	TRBV10-3	TRBJ2-5
TGTGCCAGCAGCTTAAAAGTGAGGGATGAGCAGTTCTTC	CASSLKVRDEQFF	NA	NA	TRBV7-2	TRBJ2-1
TGTGCCAGTAGGGACTACTACAATGAGCAGTTCTTC	CASRDYYNEQFF	NA	NA	TRBV19	TRBJ2-1